This T cell receptor (beta chain) originates from a study of T-cell memory formation after mild COVID-19. On the study more broadly: TCR clustering was largely donor specific.

This clonotype was seen ten or more times. The antigen remains unidentified. V lost 3 bases to trimming and J lost 3 bases; unmatched junction nucleotides: 7. Germline V gene lookup returns CDR1 ENHRY and CDR2 SYGVKD. The CDR3 totals 15 residues. TCR alpha and TCR beta cDNA libraries with sample barcodes and UMIs came from 5'RACE using constant-segment primers. TCRdb used MiXCR to reprocess the 5' RACE reads, holding one entry per CDR3 protein. This sample yields just under 150,000 distinct CDR3 sequences, of which approximately 5.7% are seen a single time; 2% to 2.5% belongs to the top ten. Notes on the study in general: Clones that contracted from day 15 to 85 had balanced CD4/CD8; later expanders were CD4+ biased. The study detected some responding clones in pre-infection memory, suggesting cross-reactive memory joined.

The specimen sequenced was PBMCs or a T cell subset sorted from them (not recorded which). This sequence joins TRBV10-3 and TRBJ2-7; 8 bases fit TRBD2. The clonotype was recovered from an adult woman who had mild COVID-19 (a few samples of this study predate the infection). Cell type and time point are not known. As DNA, the CDR3 is TGTGCCATCAGTGATAGCACTAGCGGCCTCTACGAGCAGTACTTC. This gives the protein CAISDSTSGLYEQYF.